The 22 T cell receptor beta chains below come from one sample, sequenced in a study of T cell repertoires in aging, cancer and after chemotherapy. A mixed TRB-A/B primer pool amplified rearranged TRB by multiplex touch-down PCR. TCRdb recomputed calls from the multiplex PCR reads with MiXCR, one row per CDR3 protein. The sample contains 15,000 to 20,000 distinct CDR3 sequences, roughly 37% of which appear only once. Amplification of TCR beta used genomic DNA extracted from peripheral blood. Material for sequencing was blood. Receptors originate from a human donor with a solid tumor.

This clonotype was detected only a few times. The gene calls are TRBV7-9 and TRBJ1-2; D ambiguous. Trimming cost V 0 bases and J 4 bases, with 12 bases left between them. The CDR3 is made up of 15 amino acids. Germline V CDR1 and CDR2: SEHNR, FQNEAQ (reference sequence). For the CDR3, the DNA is TGTGCCAGCAGCTTAGCTGGGGATGGTAGCTATGGCTACACCTTC. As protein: CASSLAGDGSYGYTF.

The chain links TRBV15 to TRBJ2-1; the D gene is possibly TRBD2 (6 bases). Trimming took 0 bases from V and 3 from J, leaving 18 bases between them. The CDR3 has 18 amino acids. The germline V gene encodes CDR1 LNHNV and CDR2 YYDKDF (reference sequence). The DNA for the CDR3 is TGTGCCACCAGCAGAGATTTGGGGGGAGATCAGCGCTACAATGAGCAGTTCTTC. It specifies CATSRDLGGDQRYNEQFF. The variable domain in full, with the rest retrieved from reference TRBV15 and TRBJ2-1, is DAMVIQNPRYQVTQFGKPVTLSCSQTLNHNVMYWYQQKSSQAPKLLFHYYDKDFNNEADTPDNFQSRRPNTSFCFLDIRSPGLGDTAMYLCATSRDLGGDQRYNEQFFGPGTRLTVL.

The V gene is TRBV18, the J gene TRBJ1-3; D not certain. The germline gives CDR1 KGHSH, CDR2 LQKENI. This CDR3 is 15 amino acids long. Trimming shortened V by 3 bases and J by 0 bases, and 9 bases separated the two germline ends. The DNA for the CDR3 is TGTGCCAGCTCACCTGGACGGAACTCTGGAAACACCATATATTTT. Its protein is CASSPGRNSGNTIYF.

The CDR3 coding sequence is TGTGCCAGCAGTTACCCAGCGGGGGGGTTGGATACGCAGTATTTT. Residues: CASSYPAGGLDTQYF. The chain uses TRBV6-6 and TRBJ2-3; 10 bases agree with TRBD2. The trim removed 2 bases at V and 6 bases at J, leaving 5 bases unmatched. Per the germline V gene, CDR1 is MNHNY and CDR2 is SVGAGI (reference sequence). The CDR3 is 15 residues long.

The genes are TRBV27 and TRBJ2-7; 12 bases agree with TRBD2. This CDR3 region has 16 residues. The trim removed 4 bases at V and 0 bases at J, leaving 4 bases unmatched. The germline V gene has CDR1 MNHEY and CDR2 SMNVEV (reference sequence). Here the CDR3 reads CASSYRLAGDSYEQYF. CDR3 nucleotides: TGTGCCAGCAGTTACAGACTAGCGGGAGACTCCTACGAGCAGTACTTC.

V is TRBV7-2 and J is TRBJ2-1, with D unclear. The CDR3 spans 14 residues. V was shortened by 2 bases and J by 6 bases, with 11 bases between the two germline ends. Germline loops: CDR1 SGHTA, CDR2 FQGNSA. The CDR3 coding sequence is TGTGCCAGCAGCTTAAGGGCAGGTACCAATGAGCAGTTCTTC. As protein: CASSLRAGTNEQFF.

CDR3 DNA sequence: TGTGCCAGCAGTTACACCCTGGACAGGGCGAACACCGGGGAGCTGTTTTTT. This encodes CASSYTLDRANTGELFF. The chain couples TRBV6-5 to TRBJ2-2; 8 bases are shared with TRBD1. Trimming at V came to 2 bases and at J to 0 bases, leaving 5 bases not matched to a gene. Germline lookup yields CDR1 MNHEY and CDR2 SVGAGI. The CDR3 is 17 residues long.

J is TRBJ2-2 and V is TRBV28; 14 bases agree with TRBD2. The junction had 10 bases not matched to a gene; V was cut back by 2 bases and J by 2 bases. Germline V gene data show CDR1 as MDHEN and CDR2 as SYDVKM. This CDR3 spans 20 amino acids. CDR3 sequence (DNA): TGTGCCAGCAGTTTACTTATCGGGACTAGCGGGAGAATTAACACCGGGGAGCTGTTTTTT. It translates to CASSLLIGTSGRINTGELFF. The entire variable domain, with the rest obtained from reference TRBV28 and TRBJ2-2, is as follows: DVKVTQSSRYLVKRTGEKVFLECVQDMDHENMFWYRQDPGLGLRLIYFSYDVKMKEKGDIPEGYSVSREKKERFSLILESASTNQTSMYLCASSLLIGTSGRINTGELFFGEGSRLTVL.

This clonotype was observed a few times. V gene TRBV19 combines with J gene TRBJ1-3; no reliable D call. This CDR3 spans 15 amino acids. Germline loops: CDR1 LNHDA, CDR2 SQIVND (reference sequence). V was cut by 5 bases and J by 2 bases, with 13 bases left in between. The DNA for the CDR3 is TGTGCCAGTAGTGTCTCTGGGGTCGCTGGAAACACCATATATTTT. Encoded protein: CASSVSGVAGNTIYF. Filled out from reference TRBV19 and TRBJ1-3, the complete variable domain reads DGGITQSPKYLFRKEGQNVTLSCEQNLNHDAMYWYRQDPGQGLRLIYYSQIVNDFQKGDIAEGYSVSREKKESFPLTVTSAQKNPTAFYLCASSVSGVAGNTIYFGEGSWLTVV.

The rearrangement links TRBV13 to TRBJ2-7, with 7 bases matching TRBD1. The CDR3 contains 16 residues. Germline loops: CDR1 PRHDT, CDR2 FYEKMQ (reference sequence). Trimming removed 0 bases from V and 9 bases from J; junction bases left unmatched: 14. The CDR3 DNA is TGTGCCAGCAGCTTAGGCCTTTTCGACAGGGCCCCGGGGCAGTACTTC. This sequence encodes CASSLGLFDRAPGQYF.

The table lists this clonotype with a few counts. The CDR3 protein is CSVEGKSNTGELFF. The CDR3, as DNA: TGCAGCGTTGAGGGCAAATCTAACACCGGGGAGCTGTTTTTT. The chain links TRBV29-1 to TRBJ2-2; D unclear. The CDR3 consists of 14 residues. Trimming cost V 3 bases and J 2 bases, with 10 bases left between them. Germline V gives CDR1 SQVTM, CDR2 ANQGSEA.

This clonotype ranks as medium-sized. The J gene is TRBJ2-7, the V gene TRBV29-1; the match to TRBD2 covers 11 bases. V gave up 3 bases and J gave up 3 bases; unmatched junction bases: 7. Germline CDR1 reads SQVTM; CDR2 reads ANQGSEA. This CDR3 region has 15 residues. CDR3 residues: CSVDGTSGGDYEQYF. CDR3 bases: TGCAGCGTTGACGGGACTAGCGGAGGCGACTACGAGCAGTACTTC.

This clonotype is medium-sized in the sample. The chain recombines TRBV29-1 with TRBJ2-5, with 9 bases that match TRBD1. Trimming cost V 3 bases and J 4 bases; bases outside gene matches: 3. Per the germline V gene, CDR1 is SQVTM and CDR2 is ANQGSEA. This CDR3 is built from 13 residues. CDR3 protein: CSVEGQGVETQYF. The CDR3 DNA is TGCAGCGTTGAGGGACAGGGTGTAGAGACCCAGTACTTC.

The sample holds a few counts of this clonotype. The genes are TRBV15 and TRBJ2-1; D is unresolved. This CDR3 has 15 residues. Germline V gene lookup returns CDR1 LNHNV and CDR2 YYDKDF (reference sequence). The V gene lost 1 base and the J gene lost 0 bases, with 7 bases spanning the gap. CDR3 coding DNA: TGTGCCACCAGCAGAGCCGGTAGCTCCTACAATGAGCAGTTCTTC. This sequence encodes CATSRAGSSYNEQFF.

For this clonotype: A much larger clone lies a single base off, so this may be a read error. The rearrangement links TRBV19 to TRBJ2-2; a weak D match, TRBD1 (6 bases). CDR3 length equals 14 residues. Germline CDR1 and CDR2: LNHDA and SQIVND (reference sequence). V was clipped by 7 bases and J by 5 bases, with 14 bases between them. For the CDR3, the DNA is TGTGCCAGTACCATGGGGGCGCTTACCGGGGAGCTGTTTTTT. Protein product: CASTMGALTGELFF.

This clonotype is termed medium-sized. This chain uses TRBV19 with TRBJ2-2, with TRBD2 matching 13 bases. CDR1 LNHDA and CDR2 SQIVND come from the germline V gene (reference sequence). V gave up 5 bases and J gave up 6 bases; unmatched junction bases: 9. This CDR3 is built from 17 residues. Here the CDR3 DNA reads TGTGCCAGTAGTCTCCTTCTTGGACTAGCGGGGGCCGGGGAGCTGTTTTTT. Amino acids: CASSLLLGLAGAGELFF. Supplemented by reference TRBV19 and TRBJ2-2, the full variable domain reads DGGITQSPKYLFRKEGQNVTLSCEQNLNHDAMYWYRQDPGQGLRLIYYSQIVNDFQKGDIAEGYSVSREKKESFPLTVTSAQKNPTAFYLCASSLLLGLAGAGELFFGEGSRLTVL.

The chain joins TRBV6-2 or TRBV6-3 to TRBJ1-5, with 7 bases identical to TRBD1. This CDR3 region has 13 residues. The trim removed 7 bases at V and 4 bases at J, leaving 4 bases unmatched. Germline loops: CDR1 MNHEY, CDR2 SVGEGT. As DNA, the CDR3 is TGTGCCAGCACGGGACAGATTAATCAGCCCCAGCATTTT. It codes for CASTGQINQPQHF.

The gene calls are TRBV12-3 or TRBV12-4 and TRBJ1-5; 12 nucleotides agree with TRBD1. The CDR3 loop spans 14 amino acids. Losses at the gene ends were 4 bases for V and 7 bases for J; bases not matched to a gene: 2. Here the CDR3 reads CASSSGTGGQPQHF. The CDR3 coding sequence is TGTGCCAGCAGTTCCGGGACAGGGGGCCAGCCCCAGCATTTT.

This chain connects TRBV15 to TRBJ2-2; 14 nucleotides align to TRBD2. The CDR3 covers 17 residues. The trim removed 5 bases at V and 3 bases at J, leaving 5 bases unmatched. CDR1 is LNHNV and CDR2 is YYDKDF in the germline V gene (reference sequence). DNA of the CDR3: TGTGCCACCAGCGGACCGACTAGCGGGAGGGACACCGGGGAGCTGTTTTTT. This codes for CATSGPTSGRDTGELFF.

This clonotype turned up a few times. The CDR3 bases are TGTGCCAGTACCAAATCGGTAGGCTACGAGCAGTACTTC. It specifies CASTKSVGYEQYF. V is TRBV19 and J is TRBJ2-7; D ambiguous. Looked up from germline, CDR1 is LNHDA and CDR2 is SQIVND (reference sequence). V was trimmed by 7 bases and J by 3 bases, leaving 13 bases between them. The CDR3 runs to 13 residues.

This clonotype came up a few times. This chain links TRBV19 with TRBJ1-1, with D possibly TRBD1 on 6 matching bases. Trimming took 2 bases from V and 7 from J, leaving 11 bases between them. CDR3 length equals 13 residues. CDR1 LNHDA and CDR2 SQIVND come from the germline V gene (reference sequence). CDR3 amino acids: CASSILGGLEAFF. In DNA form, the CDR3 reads TGTGCCAGTAGTATATTGGGGGGGCTTGAAGCTTTCTTT.

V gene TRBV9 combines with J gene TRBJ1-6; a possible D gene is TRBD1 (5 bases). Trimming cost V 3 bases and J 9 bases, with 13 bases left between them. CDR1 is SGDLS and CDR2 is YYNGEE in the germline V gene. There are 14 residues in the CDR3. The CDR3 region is CASSGGGGSSPLHF. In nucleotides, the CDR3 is TGTGCCAGCAGCGGGGGGGGTGGGAGTTCACCCCTCCACTTT.